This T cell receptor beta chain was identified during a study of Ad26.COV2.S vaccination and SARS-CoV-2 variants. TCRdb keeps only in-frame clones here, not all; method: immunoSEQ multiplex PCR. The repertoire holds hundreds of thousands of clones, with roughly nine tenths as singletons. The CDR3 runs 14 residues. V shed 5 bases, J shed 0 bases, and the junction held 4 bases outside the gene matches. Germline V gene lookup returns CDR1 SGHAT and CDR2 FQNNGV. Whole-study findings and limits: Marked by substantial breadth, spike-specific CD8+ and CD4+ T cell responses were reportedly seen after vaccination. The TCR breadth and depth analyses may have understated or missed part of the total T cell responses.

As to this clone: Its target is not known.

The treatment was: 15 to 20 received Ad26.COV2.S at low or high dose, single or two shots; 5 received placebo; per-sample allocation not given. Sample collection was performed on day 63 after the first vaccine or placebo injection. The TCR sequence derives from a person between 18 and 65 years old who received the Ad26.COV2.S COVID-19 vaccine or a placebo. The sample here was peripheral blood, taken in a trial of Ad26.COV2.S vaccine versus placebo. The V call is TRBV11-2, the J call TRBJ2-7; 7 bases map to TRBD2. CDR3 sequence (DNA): TGTGCCAGCAGCGTCGGGGGGAGCTCCTACGAGCAGTACTTC. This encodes CASSVGGSSYEQYF.